This entry lists 28 T cell receptor beta chains sequenced from one sample in a study of T cell repertoires in cytomegalovirus infection. Each CDR3 protein is one row after TCRdb ran MiXCR on the reads. The table includes more than 150,000 distinct CDR3 sequences, about a quarter detected once. The specimen sequenced was PBMCs. The receptor source for this set is a human donor in good health (CMV status not recorded). Some clones in this sample may be carry-over from other donors' samples.

The sample holds many counts of this clonotype. The V gene is TRBV6-2 or TRBV6-3, the J gene TRBJ2-1, with 9 bases fitting TRBD2. The germline gives CDR1 MNHEY, CDR2 SVGEGT. With V trimmed by 2 bases and J by 7 bases, 9 bases remained unmatched. This CDR3 region has 16 residues. The CDR3 coding sequence is TGTGCCAGCAGTTACAAGGCTAGCGGGACCGCAAATGAGCAGTTCTTC. It translates to CASSYKASGTANEQFF.

This clonotype was seen only a few times. The chain uses TRBV7-9 and TRBJ1-2; TRBD1 is a possible D gene (6 bases). CDR3 length: 16 residues. Per the germline V gene, CDR1 is SEHNR and CDR2 is FQNEAQ (reference sequence). V lost 5 bases to trimming and J lost 6 bases, with 22 bases between them. CDR3 DNA: TGTGCCAGCAGCCCGACACCTACAGGGCCTGGAGATGGCTACACCTTC. Translated: CASSPTPTGPGDGYTF. Full variable domain (outside the CDR3, taken from reference TRBV7-9 and TRBJ1-2): DTGVSQNPRHKITKRGQNVTFRCDPISEHNRLYWYRQTLGQGPEFLTYFQNEAQLEKSRLLSDRFSAERPKGSFSTLEIQRTEQGDSAMYLCASSPTPTGPGDGYTFGSGTRLTVV.

As for this clonotype: At one boundary the junction diverges from the germline segment, which might be a read error. The V gene is TRBV6-1, the J gene TRBJ1-4; a possible D gene is TRBD1 (6 bases). Germline values: CDR1 MNHNS, CDR2 SASEGT. CDR3 length equals 16 residues. The CDR3: CASSREKGQVHERLFF. The CDR3 coding sequence is TGTGCCAGCAGTCGGGAGAAGGGACAAGTGCATGAAAGACTGTTTTTT.

In its sample, this clonotype was seen a few times. This chain joins TRBV6-6 and TRBJ2-5, with D possibly matching TRBD2 (6 bases). V was cut by 0 bases and J by 7 bases, with 18 bases left in between. The CDR3 is 16 residues long. The germline V gene has CDR1 MNHNY and CDR2 SVGAGI (reference sequence). CDR3 nucleotide sequence: TGTGCCAGCAGTTACTCGAAAGGAGGGATGGAGGGGACCCAGTACTTC. As protein: CASSYSKGGMEGTQYF.

This clonotype was seen a few times. The V gene is TRBV6-5, the J gene TRBJ2-5, with D possibly matching TRBD2 (6 bases). The CDR3 has 16 residues. The ends were cut back, 8 bases at V and 3 bases at J, with 22 bases in the middle. CDR1 and CDR2 (germline): MNHEY, SVGAGI. CDR3 residues: CASLYQRLATEETQYF. The CDR3 nucleotides read TGTGCCAGCTTATATCAGCGGCTAGCGACCGAAGAGACCCAGTACTTC.

J is TRBJ2-7 and V is TRBV12-3 or TRBV12-4; the match to TRBD1 covers 7 bases. V shed 1 base and J 1 base; nucleotides not matched to a gene: 7. The CDR3 consists of 16 residues. CDR3 in DNA: TGTGCCAGCAGTTTAGGAGCGACAGGGAGTTCCTACGAGCAGTACTTC. Translation gives CASSLGATGSSYEQYF.

Comments on this clonotype: A single base separates this from a much larger clone, so it may be a read error. V gene TRBV28 combines with J gene TRBJ1-5; no firm D call. CDR1 and CDR2 (germline): MDHEN, SYDVKM. The V and J ends lost 3 bases and 3 bases respectively, with 15 bases between them. CDR3 length: 16 residues. The CDR3 nucleotides are TGTGCCAGCAGTTTTTTATCCATATATAACAATCAGCCCCAGCATTTT. Its protein is CASSFLSIYNNQPQHF. The full variable domain, its missing parts supplied by reference TRBV28 and TRBJ1-5, is DVKVTQSSRYLVKRTGEKVFLECVQDMDHENMFWYRQDPGLGLRLIYFSYDVKMKEKGDIPEGYSVSREKKERFSLILESASTNQTSMYLCASSFLSIYNNQPQHFGDGTRLSIL.

The genes are TRBV12-3 or TRBV12-4 and TRBJ1-6; TRBD1 aligns across 8 bases. This CDR3 has 16 residues. Germline trimming cut 6 bases from V and 2 bases from J; bases unmatched to any gene: 6. Written as DNA, the CDR3 is TGTGCCAGCAGCCCTCAGGGGGCGACCTATAATTCACCCCTCCACTTT. This translates into CASSPQGATYNSPLHF.

This clonotype was found many times. The CDR3 DNA is TGTGCCAGCAGCCGGGGGGGTGGCGGGGAGACCCAGTACTTC. As protein: CASSRGGGGETQYF. This chain uses TRBV11-2 with TRBJ2-5, with TRBD2 identical over 8 bases. Germline CDR1 is SGHAT and CDR2 is FQNNGV. The V segment lost 5 bases and the J segment 5 bases; nucleotides outside the gene matches: 7. This CDR3 contains 14 residues. Full variable domain (remainder filled in from reference TRBV11-2 and TRBJ2-5): EAGVAQSPRYKIIEKRQSVAFWCNPISGHATLYWYQQILGQGPKLLIQFQNNGVVDDSQLPKDRFSAERLKGVDSTLKIQPAKLEDSAVYLCASSRGGGGETQYFGPGTRLLVL.

As DNA, the CDR3 is TGCAGTGCTGTCGACAGAAAGGAGACCCAGTACTTC. This translates into CSAVDRKETQYF. The chain uses TRBV20-1 and TRBJ2-5, with a possible D match to TRBD1 (5 bases). The V and J ends lost 5 bases and 5 bases respectively, with 12 bases between them. Germline V gives CDR1 DFQATT, CDR2 SNEGSKA (reference sequence). The CDR3 length is 12 residues.

This rearrangement joins TRBV5-4 to TRBJ2-5; 8 nucleotides agree with TRBD1. The germline V gene encodes CDR1 SGHNT and CDR2 YYREEE (reference sequence). The ends lost 7 bases at V and 5 bases at J; junction bases unmatched: 10. This CDR3 spans 14 amino acids. The CDR3 region is CASCPGQGRETQYF. The DNA for the CDR3 is TGTGCCAGCTGCCCAGGACAGGGCCGGGAGACCCAGTACTTC.

This clonotype occurred many times. CDR3 sequence: CASSRYPSVWSETTQYF. DNA for the CDR3: TGTGCCAGCAGCCGATACCCTTCGGTGTGGTCGGAGACGACGCAGTATTTT. V usage is TRBV7-2 and J usage is TRBJ2-3; D gene uncertain. Germline V gene data show CDR1 as SGHTA and CDR2 as FQGNSA. Between the trimmed V and J ends, which lost 5 bases and 9 bases, there was a span of 27 bases. This CDR3 has 17 amino acids.

This clonotype was detected ten times or more. The V gene is TRBV27, the J gene TRBJ1-5; possible D gene TRBD1, 6 bases. This CDR3 is 17 amino acids long. Trimming cost V 3 bases and J 0 bases, with 15 bases left between them. The germline CDR1 and CDR2 sequences are MNHEY and SMNVEV (reference sequence). CDR3: CASSFSAGAFSNQPQHF. In DNA, the CDR3 is TGTGCCAGCAGTTTCTCGGCGGGGGCTTTTAGCAATCAGCCCCAGCATTTT.

V usage is TRBV12-3 or TRBV12-4 and J usage is TRBJ2-2; perhaps TRBD1 as D (6 bases). The V end was cut by 6 bases, the J end by 6 bases, with 17 bases between. The CDR3 contains 15 residues. The CDR3 DNA is TGTGCCAGCAGGCCACTCAGGGGAAGCGCCGGGGAGCTGTTTTTT. It yields the protein CASRPLRGSAGELFF.

As concerns this clonotype: This may stem from a read error, because a much larger clone lies one nucleotide away. This chain joins TRBV7-1 and TRBJ1-2; 7 bases are a match to TRBD1. TRBV7-1 is placed among ORFs of uncertain function. The CDR3 is 14 residues long. The CDR3 loop reads CASSAAGQSNGCTF. The CDR3 DNA follows: TGTGCCAGCAGCGCCGCGGGACAGTCAAATGGCTGCACCTTC.

This clonotype turned up a few times. The chain has TRBV20-1 and TRBJ2-3; TRBD2 matches at 10 bases. This CDR3 is built from 18 residues. CDR1 DFQATT and CDR2 SNEGSKA come from the germline V gene (reference sequence). V was clipped by 3 bases and J by 4 bases; unmatched bases: 16. The CDR3 DNA reads TGCAGTGCTAGTGGGGAGGGCTATAGCGGGGGGACCGCAGATACGCAGTATTTT. This codes for CSASGEGYSGGTADTQYF.

This clonotype was seen only a few times. An end of the junction does not agree with germline; a read error may underlie this. V usage is TRBV7-2 and J usage is TRBJ1-2, with 8 bases lining up with TRBD1. There are 12 residues in the CDR3. Germline V gives CDR1 SGHTA, CDR2 FQGNSA. CDR3 sequence reads: CVSSPTGDGYTF. Written as DNA, the CDR3 is TGTGTCAGCAGCCCGACAGGGGATGGCTACACCTTC.

This rearrangement joins TRBV15 to TRBJ2-2, with D possibly being TRBD2 (6 bases). The CDR3 is 15 amino acids. CDR1 is LNHNV and CDR2 is YYDKDF in the germline V gene (reference sequence). Trimming left V 1 base short and J 0 bases short, with 6 bases between. The CDR3 bases are TGTGCCACCAGCAGAGCGGGGGCGAACACCGGGGAGCTGTTTTTT. Residues: CATSRAGANTGELFF. Together with reference TRBV15 and TRBJ2-2, the CDR3 gives the full variable domain: DAMVIQNPRYQVTQFGKPVTLSCSQTLNHNVMYWYQQKSSQAPKLLFHYYDKDFNNEADTPDNFQSRRPNTSFCFLDIRSPGLGDTAMYLCATSRAGANTGELFFGEGSRLTVL.

The chain links TRBV7-9 to TRBJ1-2, with TRBD1 as a possible D gene (5 bases). With 2 bases removed from V and 7 bases from J, the gap between germline ends came to 11 bases. This CDR3 has 13 amino acids. CDR1 SEHNR and CDR2 FQNEAQ come from the germline V gene (reference sequence). This CDR3 is CASSLQGGSGYTF. For the CDR3, the DNA is TGTGCCAGCAGCTTACAGGGAGGGTCTGGCTACACCTTC.

In its sample, this clonotype was seen many times. This chain connects TRBV7-9 to TRBJ2-1; no clear D. This CDR3 is built from 15 residues. V was trimmed by 5 bases and J by 5 bases, leaving 16 bases between them. Per germline, CDR1 SEHNR and CDR2 FQNEAQ (reference sequence). The chain's CDR3 is CASSLVVSRDNEQFF. The CDR3 bases are TGTGCCAGCAGCCTCGTAGTAAGCCGCGACAATGAGCAGTTCTTC.

The CDR3 sequence is CASSKGQQETQYF. The CDR3 nucleotides read TGTGCCAGCAGCAAGGGACAACAAGAGACCCAGTACTTC. V and J are TRBV11-2 and TRBJ2-5, with a weak D call TRBD1 (6 bases). Trimming shortened V by 5 bases and J by 2 bases, and 9 bases separated the two germline ends. From germline, CDR1 is SGHAT and CDR2 FQNNGV. CDR3 length equals 13 residues.

This clonotype was seen repeatedly, ten times or more. The V gene is TRBV7-6, the J gene TRBJ2-1; 13 bases fit TRBD2. Germline loops: CDR1 SGHVS, CDR2 FNYEAQ. Unmatched junction bases numbered 3, after V lost 8 bases and J lost 2 bases. This CDR3 has 15 residues. The CDR3 DNA reads TGTGCCAGCTGCGGACTAGCGGGAGCCTACAATGAGCAGTTCTTC. This codes for CASCGLAGAYNEQFF.

The rearrangement joins TRBV6-2 or TRBV6-3 to TRBJ2-1; D possibly uses TRBD1 or TRBD2 (6 bases each). V lost 1 base and J 9 bases, leaving 13 bases between the germline ends. CDR3 length: 14 residues. Germline V gene sequence: CDR1 MNHEY, CDR2 SVGEGT. This CDR3 reads CASSYLGGSAEQFF. The CDR3 coding sequence is TGTGCCAGCAGTTACTTAGGGGGGAGTGCTGAGCAGTTCTTC.

The chain joins TRBV28 to TRBJ1-2; D uncertain. V shed 3 bases and J shed 0 bases, with 8 bases lying between them. Germline lookup yields CDR1 MDHEN and CDR2 SYDVKM. This CDR3 spans 14 amino acids. CDR3 loop: CASSFNGPNYGYTF. The DNA of the CDR3 is TGTGCCAGCAGTTTCAACGGACCTAACTATGGCTACACCTTC.

This clonotype was found a few times. This chain links TRBV7-9 with TRBJ2-5, with D possibly TRBD2 on 6 matching bases. This CDR3 has 15 amino acids. V gave up 3 bases and J gave up 0 bases, with 11 bases separating them. Germline-derived CDR1 and CDR2 are SEHNR and FQNEAQ (reference sequence). The CDR3 protein is CASSLGLLYQETQYF. In DNA, the CDR3 is TGTGCCAGCAGCTTGGGACTCCTGTACCAAGAGACCCAGTACTTC.

A remark on this clonotype: Germline and junction disagree at one end, which may indicate a read error. The chain couples TRBV7-2 to TRBJ2-5, with 11 bases identical to TRBD2. Per germline, CDR1 SGHTA and CDR2 FQGNSA. The CDR3 runs to 16 residues. The CDR3, as DNA: TGTGCCCGCAGCTTAGGGCTAGCGGGAGGTCAAGAGACCCAGTACTTC. Translated, it gives CARSLGLAGGQETQYF.

The J gene is TRBJ2-1, the V gene TRBV2; D not certain. CDR1 and CDR2 from the germline V gene are SNHLY and FYNNEI. The ends were cut back, 4 bases at V and 3 bases at J, with 13 bases in the middle. CDR3 size: 15 residues. CDR3 in DNA: TGTGCCAGCAGTGTCGTGACCATCAACTACAATGAGCAGTTCTTC. This translates into CASSVVTINYNEQFF. The full variable domain, in which reference TRBV2 and TRBJ2-1 provide the parts outside the CDR3, is EPEVTQTPSHQVTQMGQEVILRCVPISNHLYFYWYRQILGQKVEFLVSFYNNEISEKSEIFDDQFSVERPDGSNFTLKIRSTKLEDSAMYFCASSVVTINYNEQFFGPGTRLTVL.

This clonotype has a handful of counts. V usage is TRBV6-1 and J usage is TRBJ2-3; D not resolved. Germline V gene sequence: CDR1 MNHNS, CDR2 SASEGT. The CDR3 loop spans 16 amino acids. V gave up 6 bases and J gave up 4 bases, with 20 bases separating them. The CDR3 DNA sequence: TGTGCCAGCAGCTTAAACGGACGCCTTACGGCAGATACGCAGTATTTT. Its translation: CASSLNGRLTADTQYF.